The present T cell receptor (beta chain) was sequenced within a study of T cells after yellow fever vaccination. Points from the study as a whole: Shared CD4/CD8 clonotypes were a small share, likely from convergent recombination. Though weaker, the secondary response peaked faster, on day 5 versus 15. Detected again after the booster were most primary-vaccination clones, at 96% CD4 and 70% to 90% CD8.

MiXCR, run by TCRdb on the 5' RACE reads, gives a single entry per CDR3 protein. Counted here are some 220,000 distinct CDR3 sequences, approximately 3% occurring once; the ten biggest clones make up 3.2%. This clonotype was found many times. The antigen remains undetermined. Germline CDR1 SGHRS, CDR2 YFSETQ. The CDR3 has 16 residues. The junction had 7 bases not matched to a gene; V was cut back by 0 bases and J by 4 bases. The specimen comprised CD4+ T cells sorted from PBMCs, sampled 10 days after the yellow fever booster vaccination. This TCR was recovered from a man aged 18 to 29 who received the YFV17D yellow fever vaccine. The gene calls are TRBV5-1 and TRBJ2-5; 9 bases are a match to TRBD1. CDR3: CASSLGGTGGGETQYF. As DNA, the CDR3 is TGCGCCAGCAGCTTGGGGGGAACAGGGGGCGGAGAGACCCAGTACTTC.